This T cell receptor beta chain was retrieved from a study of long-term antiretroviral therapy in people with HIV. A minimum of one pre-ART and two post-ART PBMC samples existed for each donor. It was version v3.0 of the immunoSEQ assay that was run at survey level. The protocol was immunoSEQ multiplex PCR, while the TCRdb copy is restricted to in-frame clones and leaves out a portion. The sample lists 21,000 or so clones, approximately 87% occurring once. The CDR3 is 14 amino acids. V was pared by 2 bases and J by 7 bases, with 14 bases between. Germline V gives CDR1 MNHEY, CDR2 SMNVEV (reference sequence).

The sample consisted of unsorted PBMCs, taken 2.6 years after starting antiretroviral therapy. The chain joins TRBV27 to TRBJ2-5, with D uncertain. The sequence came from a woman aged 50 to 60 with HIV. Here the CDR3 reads CASSLRAQPGTQYF. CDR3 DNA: TGTGCCAGCAGTTTAAGGGCTCAGCCCGGGACCCAGTACTTC.